This TCR beta chain was sequenced during a study of identifying expanded T cells in peripheral blood. General study results and limits: Clone count variance between roughly two-week samples rose with total template count.

During the collection period, no donor immune events like infections were recorded. In its sample, this clone was seen once. Its target is not known. V gave up 6 bases and J gave up 4 bases, with 13 bases separating them. Per germline, CDR1 SGHRS and CDR2 YFSETQ. CDR3 length equals 13 residues. TCRdb's table, derived via immunoSEQ multiplex PCR, lists solely in-frame clones and lacks some. The sample carries about 130,000 clones, approximately 86% recorded once. The clonotype originates from a person aged 18 to 75 in good health. Source material: blood. This chain connects TRBV5-1 to TRBJ2-5, with D possibly being TRBD1 or TRBD2 (6 bases each). CDR3 protein: CASTSGAGETQYF. The CDR3 coding sequence is TGCGCCAGCACATCGGGGGCGGGAGAGACCCAGTACTTC.